Shown below are 5 T cell receptor beta chains from a single sample sequenced in a study of OX40 agonist ivuxolimab in advanced cancers. TCRdb's copy holds only in-frame clones and misses some; the assay was immunoSEQ multiplex PCR. Among some 94,000 clones listed, more than 95% were seen once. Sequenced material: CD4+ or CD8+ T cells sorted from blood, taken in a trial of the OX40 agonist ivuxolimab. All receptors derive from an adult with an advanced solid tumor such as melanoma, head and neck, liver or kidney cancer.

The rearrangement links TRBV11-2 to TRBJ2-7; 8 bases are a match to TRBD1. Germline V gives CDR1 SGHAT, CDR2 FQNNGV. Trimming at V came to 7 bases and at J to 3 bases, leaving 2 bases not matched to a gene. CDR3 length equals 12 residues. The CDR3 DNA reads TGTGCCAGCACCGGACAGGGCTACGAGCAGTACTTC. This gives the protein CASTGQGYEQYF. Full variable domain (remainder filled in from reference TRBV11-2 and TRBJ2-7): EAGVAQSPRYKIIEKRQSVAFWCNPISGHATLYWYQQILGQGPKLLIQFQNNGVVDDSQLPKDRFSAERLKGVDSTLKIQPAKLEDSAVYLCASTGQGYEQYFGPGTRLTVT.

The V gene is TRBV4-3, the J gene TRBJ1-1; TRBD1 aligns across 9 bases. CDR1 and CDR2 from the germline V gene are LGHNA and YSLEER. CDR3 length: 18 residues. With V trimmed by 0 bases and J by 2 bases, 10 bases remained unmatched. CDR3 DNA: TGCGCCAGCAGCCAAGATATAGGGACAGGGCTCGATAACACTGAAGCTTTCTTT. Translation: CASSQDIGTGLDNTEAFF.

The rearrangement joins TRBV5-6 to TRBJ1-1; D is unresolved. Trimming cost V 6 bases and J 5 bases, with 14 bases left between them. Germline assignment: CDR1 SGHDT and CDR2 YYEEEE. The CDR3 has 13 amino acids. Here the CDR3 reads CASTQGRGTEAFF. The CDR3 DNA reads as TGTGCCAGCACCCAAGGGCGGGGAACTGAAGCTTTCTTT.

This clone was detected only once. The gene calls are TRBV28 and TRBJ1-1; D is perhaps TRBD1 (6 bases). Looked up from germline, CDR1 is MDHEN and CDR2 is SYDVKM. The length of the CDR3 is 14 residues. V was cut by 6 bases and J by 1 base, with 12 bases left in between. In DNA, the CDR3 is TGTGCCAGCAGGCAAATAGGGGGGAACACTGAAGCTTTCTTT. It is translated as CASRQIGGNTEAFF.

This rearrangement joins TRBV7-3 to TRBJ2-3; TRBD2 aligns across 9 bases. V trimming: 6 bases; J trimming: 0 bases; junction bases outside the gene matches: 4. Germline CDR1 and CDR2: SGHTA and FQGTGA. The CDR3 is 15 amino acids. The CDR3 sequence: CASSPTSGSTDTQYF. In DNA, the CDR3 is TGTGCCAGCAGTCCCACTAGCGGGAGCACAGATACGCAGTATTTT.